This TCR beta chain was sequenced during a study of Ad26.COV2.S vaccination and SARS-CoV-2 variants. The treatment denotes: roughly 18 received Ad26.COV2.S at low or high dose, single or two shots; about 5 received placebo; per-sample allocation not given. Collection of the samples took place on day 63 after the first injection of vaccine or placebo. Spike of the Wuhan-strain SARS-CoV-2 was expressed by an Ad26 vector, which formed the vaccine. This CDR3 has 13 residues. Germline V lookup: CDR1 MNHEY, CDR2 SMNVEV (reference sequence). V lost 3 bases, J lost 1 base, and 6 bases lay in between. Profiling relied on immunoSEQ multiplex PCR, and the TCRdb table lists in-frame clones only, not all of them. The repertoire holds hundreds of thousands of clones, with about 90% as singletons.

The chain links TRBV27 to TRBJ1-1; D ambiguous. The sequence came from a person aged 18-60 years who received the Ad26.COV2.S COVID-19 vaccine or a placebo. The material sequenced was peripheral blood, taken in a trial of Ad26.COV2.S vaccine versus placebo. Here the CDR3 DNA reads TGTGCCAGCAGTTTTTCCAGGAACACTGAAGCTTTCTTT. Its protein is CASSFSRNTEAFF.